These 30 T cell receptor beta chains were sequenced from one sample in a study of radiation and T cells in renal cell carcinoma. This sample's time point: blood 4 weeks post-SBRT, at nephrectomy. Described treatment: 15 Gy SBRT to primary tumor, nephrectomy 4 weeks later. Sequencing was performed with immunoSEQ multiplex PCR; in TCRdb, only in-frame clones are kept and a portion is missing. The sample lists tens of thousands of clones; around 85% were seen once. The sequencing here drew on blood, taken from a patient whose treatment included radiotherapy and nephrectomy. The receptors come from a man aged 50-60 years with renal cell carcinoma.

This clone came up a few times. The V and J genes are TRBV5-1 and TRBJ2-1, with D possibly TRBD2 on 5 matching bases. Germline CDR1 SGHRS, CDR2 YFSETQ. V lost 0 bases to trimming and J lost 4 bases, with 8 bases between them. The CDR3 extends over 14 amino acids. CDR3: CASSLAGDYNEQFF. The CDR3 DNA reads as TGCGCCAGCAGCTTGGCCGGGGATTACAATGAGCAGTTCTTC.

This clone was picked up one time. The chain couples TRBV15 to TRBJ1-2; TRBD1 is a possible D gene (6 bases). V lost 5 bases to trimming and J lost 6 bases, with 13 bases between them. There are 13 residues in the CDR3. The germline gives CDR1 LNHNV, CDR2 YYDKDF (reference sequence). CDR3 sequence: CATSRVQGNGYTF. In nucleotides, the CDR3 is TGTGCCACCAGCCGAGTGCAGGGGAATGGCTACACCTTC.

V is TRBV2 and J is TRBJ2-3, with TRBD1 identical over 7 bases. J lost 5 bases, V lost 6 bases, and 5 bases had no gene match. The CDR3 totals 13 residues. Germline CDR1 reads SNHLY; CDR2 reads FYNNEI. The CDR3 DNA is TGTGCCAGCAGAGGACAGGAAGGAGATACGCAGTATTTT. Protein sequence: CASRGQEGDTQYF. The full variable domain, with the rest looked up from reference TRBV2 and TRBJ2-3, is EPEVTQTPSHQVTQMGQEVILRCVPISNHLYFYWYRQILGQKVEFLVSFYNNEISEKSEIFDDQFSVERPDGSNFTLKIRSTKLEDSAMYFCASRGQEGDTQYFGPGTRLTVL.

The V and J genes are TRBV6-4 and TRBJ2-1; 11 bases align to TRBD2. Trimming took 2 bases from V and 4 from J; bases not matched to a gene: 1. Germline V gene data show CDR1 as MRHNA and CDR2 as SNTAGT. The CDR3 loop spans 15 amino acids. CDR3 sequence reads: CASSDTSGSYNEQFF. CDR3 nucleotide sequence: TGTGCCAGCAGTGACACTAGCGGGAGTTACAATGAGCAGTTCTTC.

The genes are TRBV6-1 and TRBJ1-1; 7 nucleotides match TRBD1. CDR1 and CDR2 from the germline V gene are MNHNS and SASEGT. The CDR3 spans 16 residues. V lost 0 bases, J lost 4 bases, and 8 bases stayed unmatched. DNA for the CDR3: TGTGCCAGCAGTGAAGCGCTAGGGGCAGGGGGCACTGAAGCTTTCTTT. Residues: CASSEALGAGGTEAFF.

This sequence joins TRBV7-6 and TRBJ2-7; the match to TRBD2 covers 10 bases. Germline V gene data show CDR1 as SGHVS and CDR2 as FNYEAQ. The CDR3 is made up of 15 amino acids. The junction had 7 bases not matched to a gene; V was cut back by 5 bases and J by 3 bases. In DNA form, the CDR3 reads TGTGCCAGCAGCCCCACTAGCGGGACTTTCTACGAGCAGTACTTC. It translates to CASSPTSGTFYEQYF.

The CDR3 nucleotides read TGTGCCAGCAGCTTAAATCACAGGGGAGCCGGGGAGCTGTTTTTT. It specifies CASSLNHRGAGELFF. This chain links TRBV7-2 with TRBJ2-2; 7 bases match TRBD1. The length of the CDR3 is 15 residues. Germline CDR1 SGHTA, CDR2 FQGNSA. The trim removed 2 bases at V and 6 bases at J, leaving 6 bases unmatched.

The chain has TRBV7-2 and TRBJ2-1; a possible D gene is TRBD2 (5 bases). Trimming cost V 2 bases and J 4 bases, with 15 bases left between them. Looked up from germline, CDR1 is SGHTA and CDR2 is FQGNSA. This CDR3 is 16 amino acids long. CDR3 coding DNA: TGTGCCAGCAGCTTAACCCGGGATTACCCTTACAATGAGCAGTTCTTC. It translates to CASSLTRDYPYNEQFF.

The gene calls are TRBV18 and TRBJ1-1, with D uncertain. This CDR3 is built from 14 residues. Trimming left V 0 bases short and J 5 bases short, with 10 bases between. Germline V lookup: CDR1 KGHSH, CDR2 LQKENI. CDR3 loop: CASSPPSVGTEAFF. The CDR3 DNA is TGTGCCAGCTCACCACCGAGTGTCGGAACTGAAGCTTTCTTT.

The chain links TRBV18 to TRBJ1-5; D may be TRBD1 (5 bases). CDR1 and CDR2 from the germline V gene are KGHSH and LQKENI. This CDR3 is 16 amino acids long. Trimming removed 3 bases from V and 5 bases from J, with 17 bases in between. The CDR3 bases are TGTGCCAGCTCACCCAATGATGGGGGAAGGGATCAGCCCCAGCATTTT. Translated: CASSPNDGGRDQPQHF.

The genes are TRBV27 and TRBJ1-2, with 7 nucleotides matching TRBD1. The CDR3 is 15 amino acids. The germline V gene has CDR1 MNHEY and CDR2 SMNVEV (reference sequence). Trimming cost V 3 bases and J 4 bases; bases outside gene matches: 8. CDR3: CASSFSARDSYGYTF. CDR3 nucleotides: TGTGCCAGCAGTTTTTCAGCCCGGGACAGCTATGGCTACACCTTC.

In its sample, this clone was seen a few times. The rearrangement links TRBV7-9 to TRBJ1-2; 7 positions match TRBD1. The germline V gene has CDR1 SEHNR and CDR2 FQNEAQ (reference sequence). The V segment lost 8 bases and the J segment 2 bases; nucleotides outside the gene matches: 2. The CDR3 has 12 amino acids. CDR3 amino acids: CASWGQNYGYTF. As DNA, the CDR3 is TGTGCCAGCTGGGGACAGAACTATGGCTACACCTTC. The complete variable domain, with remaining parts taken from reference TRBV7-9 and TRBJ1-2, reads DTGVSQNPRHKITKRGQNVTFRCDPISEHNRLYWYRQTLGQGPEFLTYFQNEAQLEKSRLLSDRFSAERPKGSFSTLEIQRTEQGDSAMYLCASWGQNYGYTFGSGTRLTVV.

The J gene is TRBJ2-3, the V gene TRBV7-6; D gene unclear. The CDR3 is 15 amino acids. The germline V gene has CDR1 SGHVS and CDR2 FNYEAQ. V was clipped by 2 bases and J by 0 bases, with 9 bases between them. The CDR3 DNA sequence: TGTGCCAGCAGCTTACAGGCTAGTAGCACAGATACGCAGTATTTT. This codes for CASSLQASSTDTQYF.

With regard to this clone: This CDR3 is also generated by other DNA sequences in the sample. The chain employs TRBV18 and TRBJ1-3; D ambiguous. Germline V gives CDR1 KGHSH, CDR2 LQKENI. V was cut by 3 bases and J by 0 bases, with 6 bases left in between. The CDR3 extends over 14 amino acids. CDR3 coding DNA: TGTGCCAGCTCACCCCCCCGCTCTGGAAACACCATATATTTT. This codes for CASSPPRSGNTIYF.

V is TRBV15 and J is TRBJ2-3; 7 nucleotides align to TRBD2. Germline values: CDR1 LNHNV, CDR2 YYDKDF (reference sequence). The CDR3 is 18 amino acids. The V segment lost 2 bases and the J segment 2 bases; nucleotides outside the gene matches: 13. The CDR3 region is CATSRTLGASGVTDTQYF. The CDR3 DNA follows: TGTGCCACCAGCAGAACCCTTGGGGCCAGCGGGGTCACAGATACGCAGTATTTT.

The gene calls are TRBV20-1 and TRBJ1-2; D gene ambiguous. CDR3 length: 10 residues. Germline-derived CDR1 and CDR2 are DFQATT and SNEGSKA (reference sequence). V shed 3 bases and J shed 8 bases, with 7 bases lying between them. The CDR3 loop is CSASLRGYTF. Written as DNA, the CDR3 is TGCAGTGCTAGTCTCCGGGGCTACACCTTC.

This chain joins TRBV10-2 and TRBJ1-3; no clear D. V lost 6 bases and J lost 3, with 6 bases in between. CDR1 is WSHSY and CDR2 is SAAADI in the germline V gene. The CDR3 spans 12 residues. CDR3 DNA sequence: TGCGCCAGCAGGAGCAGTGGAAACACCATATATTTT. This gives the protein CASRSSGNTIYF.

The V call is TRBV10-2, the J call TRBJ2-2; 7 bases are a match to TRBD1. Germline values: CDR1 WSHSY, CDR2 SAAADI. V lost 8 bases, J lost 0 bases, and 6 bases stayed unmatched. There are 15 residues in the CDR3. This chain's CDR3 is CASRQGAANTGELFF. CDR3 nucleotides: TGCGCCAGCCGACAGGGCGCTGCGAACACCGGGGAGCTGTTTTTT.

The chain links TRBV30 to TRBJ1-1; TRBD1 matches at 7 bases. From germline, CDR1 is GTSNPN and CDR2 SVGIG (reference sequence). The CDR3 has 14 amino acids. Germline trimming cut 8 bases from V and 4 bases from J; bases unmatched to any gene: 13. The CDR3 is CARKNQGGSTEAFF. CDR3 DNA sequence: TGTGCCAGAAAGAACCAGGGGGGGAGCACTGAAGCTTTCTTT.

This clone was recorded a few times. The CDR3 spells CASSRARNTGELFF. DNA of the CDR3: TGTGCCAGCAGCCGGGCGAGGAACACCGGGGAGCTGTTTTTT. The genes are TRBV14 and TRBJ2-2; the D is unclear. The V end lost 4 bases, the J end lost 1 base, and 7 bases lay between the germline ends. The CDR3 runs to 14 residues. Per germline, CDR1 SGHDN and CDR2 FVKESK.

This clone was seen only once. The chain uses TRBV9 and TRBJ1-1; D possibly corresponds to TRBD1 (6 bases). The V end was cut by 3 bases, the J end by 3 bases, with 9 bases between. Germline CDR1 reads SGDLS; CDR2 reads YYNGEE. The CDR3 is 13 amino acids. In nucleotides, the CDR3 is TGTGCCAGCAGCGCGGACAGCTACACTGAAGCTTTCTTT. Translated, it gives CASSADSYTEAFF. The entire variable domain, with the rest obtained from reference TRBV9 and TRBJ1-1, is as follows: DSGVTQTPKHLITATGQRVTLRCSPRSGDLSVYWYQQSLDQGLQFLIQYYNGEERAKGNILERFSAQQFPDLHSELNLSSLELGDSALYFCASSADSYTEAFFGQGTRLTVV.

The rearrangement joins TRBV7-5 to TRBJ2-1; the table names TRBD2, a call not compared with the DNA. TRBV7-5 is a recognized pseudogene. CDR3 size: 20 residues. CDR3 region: CARSLANLTEREGISNEQFF. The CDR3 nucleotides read TGTGCCAGAAGCTTAGCGAACCTCACGGAGCGGGAGGGTATCTCAAATGAGCAGTTCTTC.

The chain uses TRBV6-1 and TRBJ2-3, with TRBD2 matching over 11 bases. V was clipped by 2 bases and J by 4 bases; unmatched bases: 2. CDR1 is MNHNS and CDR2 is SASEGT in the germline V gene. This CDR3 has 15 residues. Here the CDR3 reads CASSELAGGPDTQYF. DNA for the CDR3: TGTGCCAGCAGTGAACTAGCGGGGGGCCCAGATACGCAGTATTTT.

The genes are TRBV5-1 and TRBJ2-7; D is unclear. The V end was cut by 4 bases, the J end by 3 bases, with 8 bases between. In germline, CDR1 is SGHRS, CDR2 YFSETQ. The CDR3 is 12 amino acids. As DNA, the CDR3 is TGCGCCAGCAGCCCGAGTCACTACGAGCAGTACTTC. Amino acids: CASSPSHYEQYF.

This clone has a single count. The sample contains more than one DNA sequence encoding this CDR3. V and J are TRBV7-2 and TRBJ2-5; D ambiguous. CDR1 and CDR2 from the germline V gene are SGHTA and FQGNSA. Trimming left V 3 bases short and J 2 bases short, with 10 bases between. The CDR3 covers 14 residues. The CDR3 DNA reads TGTGCCAGCAGCTTCATAGCAGGACAAGAGACCCAGTACTTC. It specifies CASSFIAGQETQYF.

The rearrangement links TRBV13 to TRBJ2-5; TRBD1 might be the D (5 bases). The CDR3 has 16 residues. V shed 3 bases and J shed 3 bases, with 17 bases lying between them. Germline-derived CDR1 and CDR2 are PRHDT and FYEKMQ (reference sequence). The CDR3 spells CASSFGLGLSKETQYF. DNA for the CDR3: TGTGCCAGCAGCTTCGGCCTGGGGCTCTCTAAAGAGACCCAGTACTTC.

CDR3 in amino acids: CASSLNLPVLAGGLDEQYF. In DNA, the CDR3 is TGTGCCAGCAGCTTAAATTTACCGGTCCTAGCGGGAGGGCTCGACGAGCAGTACTTC. The chain couples TRBV11-2 to TRBJ2-7; 12 nucleotides match TRBD2. The germline V gene has CDR1 SGHAT and CDR2 FQNNGV. The CDR3 runs to 19 residues. Trimming cost V 2 bases and J 5 bases; bases outside gene matches: 16.

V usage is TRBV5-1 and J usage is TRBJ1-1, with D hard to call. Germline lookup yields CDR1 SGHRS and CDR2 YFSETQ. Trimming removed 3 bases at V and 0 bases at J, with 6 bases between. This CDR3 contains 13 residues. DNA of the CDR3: TGCGCCAGCAGCTCTGGAATGAACACTGAAGCTTTCTTT. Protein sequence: CASSSGMNTEAFF.

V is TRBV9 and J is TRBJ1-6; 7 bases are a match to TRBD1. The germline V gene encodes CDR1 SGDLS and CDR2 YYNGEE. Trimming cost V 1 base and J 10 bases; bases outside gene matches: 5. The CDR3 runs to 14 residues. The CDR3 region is CASSVKGGGSPLHF. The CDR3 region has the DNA TGTGCCAGCAGCGTAAAAGGGGGCGGATCACCCCTCCACTTT.

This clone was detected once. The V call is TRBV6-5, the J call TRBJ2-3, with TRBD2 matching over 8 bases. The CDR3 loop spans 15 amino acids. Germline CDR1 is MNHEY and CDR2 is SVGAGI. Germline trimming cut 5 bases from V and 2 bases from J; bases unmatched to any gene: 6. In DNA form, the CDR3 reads TGTGCCAGCAGTACGGGGGGGGAAATCACAGATACGCAGTATTTT. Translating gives CASSTGGEITDTQYF.